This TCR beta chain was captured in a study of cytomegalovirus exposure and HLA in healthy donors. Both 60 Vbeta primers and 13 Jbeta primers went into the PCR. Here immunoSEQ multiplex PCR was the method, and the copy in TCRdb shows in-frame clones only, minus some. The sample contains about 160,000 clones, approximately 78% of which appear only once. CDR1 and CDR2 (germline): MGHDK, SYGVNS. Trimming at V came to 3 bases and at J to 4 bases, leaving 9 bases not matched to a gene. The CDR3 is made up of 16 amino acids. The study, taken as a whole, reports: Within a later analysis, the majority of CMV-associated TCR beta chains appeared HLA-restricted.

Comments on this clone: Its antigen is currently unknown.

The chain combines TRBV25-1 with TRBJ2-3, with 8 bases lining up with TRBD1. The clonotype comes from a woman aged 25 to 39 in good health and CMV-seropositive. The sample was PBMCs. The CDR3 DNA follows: TGTGCCAGCAGTGACTCATGGACAGGGAGTGCAGATACGCAGTATTTT. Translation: CASSDSWTGSADTQYF.